The 14 T cell receptor beta chains given below trace back to one sample, sequenced in a study of T cells after yellow fever vaccination. Each CDR3 protein is one row after TCRdb ran MiXCR on the 5' RACE reads. The repertoire has 450,000 to 650,000 distinct CDR3 sequences, 13% of them found once; the top ten carry about 14%. Material: PBMCs, obtained on the day of the yellow fever booster vaccination. These TCRs come from a man aged 30 to 39 who received the YFV17D yellow fever vaccine.

V and J are TRBV6-2 or TRBV6-3 and TRBJ2-2, with 9 bases identical to TRBD2. The V and J ends lost 2 bases and 7 bases, in that order; junction bases with no gene match: 17. Germline loops: CDR1 MNHEY, CDR2 SVGEGT. The CDR3 is 19 amino acids. As DNA, the CDR3 is TGTGCCAGCAGTTACGATCGGCTAGCGGGACACAAGAGGGGCGGGGAGCTGTTTTTT. Amino acid sequence: CASSYDRLAGHKRGGELFF.

V is TRBV30 and J is TRBJ2-1; 9 nucleotides agree with TRBD2. Per germline, CDR1 GTSNPN and CDR2 SVGIG (reference sequence). V dropped 2 bases and J dropped 8; count of bases not matched to a gene: 7. This CDR3 comprises 14 residues. CDR3 loop: CAWSQIAGEDEQFF. Here the CDR3 DNA reads TGTGCCTGGAGTCAGATAGCGGGAGAGGATGAGCAGTTCTTC. Based on the CDR3 plus reference TRBV30 and TRBJ2-1, the full variable domain is SQTIHQWPATLVQPVGSPLSLECTVEGTSNPNLYWYRQAAGRGLQLLFYSVGIGQISSEVPQNLSASRPQDRQFILSSKKLLLSDSGFYLCAWSQIAGEDEQFFGPGTRLTVL.

This clonotype came up a few times. The chain recombines TRBV24-1 with TRBJ1-2; no clear D gene. This CDR3 comprises 14 residues. Looked up from germline, CDR1 is KGHDR and CDR2 is SFDVKD. V shed 2 bases and J shed 4 bases, with 10 bases lying between them. The CDR3 is CATSDSKESYGYTF. CDR3 nucleotides: TGTGCCACCAGTGATTCCAAGGAATCCTATGGCTACACCTTC.

This chain links TRBV19 with TRBJ2-1; TRBD2 aligns across 13 bases. V was clipped by 6 bases and J by 5 bases; unmatched bases: 4. Germline V gene data show CDR1 as LNHDA and CDR2 as SQIVND (reference sequence). The CDR3 length is 15 residues. This CDR3 reads CASSTGLAGHNEQFF. The CDR3 nucleotides are TGTGCCAGTAGCACGGGACTAGCGGGACACAATGAGCAGTTCTTC.

The chain links TRBV27 to TRBJ1-5; D is unresolved. V gave up 6 bases and J gave up 4 bases, with 13 bases separating them. Germline V gene sequence: CDR1 MNHEY, CDR2 SMNVEV (reference sequence). This CDR3 comprises 14 residues. In DNA form, the CDR3 reads TGTGCCAGCAGATCTTGGGGTGGGAATCAGCCCCAGCATTTT. The encoded protein is CASRSWGGNQPQHF.

The chain couples TRBV30 to TRBJ2-7, with TRBD2 matching over 10 bases. The CDR3 covers 14 residues. Germline-derived CDR1 and CDR2 are GTSNPN and SVGIG (reference sequence). J lost 3 bases, V lost 7 bases, and 9 bases had no gene match. CDR3 residues: CAYFQSGRGYEQYF. The CDR3 DNA is TGTGCCTATTTTCAAAGCGGGAGGGGCTACGAGCAGTACTTC.

CDR3 protein: CATSPGGGPLHF. In nucleotides, the CDR3 is TGTGCCACCAGCCCGGGGGGGGGACCCCTCCACTTT. This chain joins TRBV15 and TRBJ1-6, with TRBD1 as a possible D gene (5 bases). CDR1 is LNHNV, CDR2 YYDKDF, per germline (reference sequence). Trimming cost V 5 bases and J 12 bases, with 11 bases left between them. The CDR3 loop spans 12 amino acids.

The gene calls are TRBV10-3 and TRBJ2-7, with D perhaps TRBD1 (6 bases). V dropped 0 bases and J dropped 5 bases, with 14 bases sitting between them. The CDR3 contains 15 residues. The V gene's germline CDR1 is ENHRY and CDR2 SYGVKD. CDR3 residues: CAISESGAGWNEQYF. CDR3 bases: TGTGCCATCAGTGAGTCGGGGGCAGGGTGGAACGAGCAGTACTTC.

A few counts support this clonotype. The chain recombines TRBV2 with TRBJ2-7; D unresolved. The V gene lost 2 bases and the J gene lost 3 bases, with 11 bases spanning the gap. The CDR3 has 14 residues. Germline loops: CDR1 SNHLY, CDR2 FYNNEI. The CDR3 spells CASSENHSFYEQYF. The CDR3 DNA follows: TGTGCCAGCAGTGAAAACCATTCGTTCTACGAGCAGTACTTC.

This clonotype has just a few counts. The rearrangement joins TRBV28 to TRBJ2-3, with D tentatively TRBD2 (6 bases). V lost 5 bases to trimming and J lost 4 bases, with 16 bases between them. The CDR3 totals 15 residues. CDR1 is MDHEN and CDR2 is SYDVKM in the germline V gene. The CDR3, as DNA: TGTGCCAGCAGTCCGACTAGGGGTGGGGCAGATACGCAGTATTTT. It yields the protein CASSPTRGGADTQYF. Combining the CDR3 with reference TRBV28 and TRBJ2-3 gives the whole variable domain DVKVTQSSRYLVKRTGEKVFLECVQDMDHENMFWYRQDPGLGLRLIYFSYDVKMKEKGDIPEGYSVSREKKERFSLILESASTNQTSMYLCASSPTRGGADTQYFGPGTRLTVL.

This clonotype was observed a few times. The rearrangement uses TRBV6-5 and TRBJ2-5, with a possible D match to TRBD1 (6 bases). V lost 0 bases and J lost 3, with 14 bases in between. This CDR3 comprises 16 residues. The germline V gene has CDR1 MNHEY and CDR2 SVGAGI. Here the CDR3 reads CASSYSQATGEETQYF. The CDR3 DNA reads TGTGCCAGCAGTTACTCCCAGGCGACAGGCGAAGAGACCCAGTACTTC.

Concerning this clonotype itself: The junction departs from the called germline gene at one end, perhaps through a read error. V is TRBV10-3 and J is TRBJ2-5; 7 positions match TRBD2. Per the germline V gene, CDR1 is ENHRY and CDR2 is SYGVKD. The CDR3 totals 10 residues. CDR3 DNA sequence: TGTGCCATAGGACTAGAGGCCCAGTACTTC. Translation: CAIGLEAQYF.

The chain couples TRBV12-3 or TRBV12-4 to TRBJ2-7, with a weak D call TRBD1 (7 bases). This CDR3 region has 12 residues. Trimming shortened V by 4 bases and J by 8 bases, and 12 bases separated the two germline ends. The CDR3 sequence: CASSSGGIQQYF. CDR3 bases: TGTGCCAGCAGTTCAGGGGGGATACAGCAGTACTTC.

This clonotype was seen a few times. The rearrangement uses TRBV7-2 and TRBJ2-7; 9 positions agree with TRBD1. V was clipped by 4 bases and J by 5 bases; unmatched bases: 6. Per the germline V gene, CDR1 is SGHTA and CDR2 is FQGNSA. The CDR3 consists of 14 residues. The CDR3 coding sequence is TGTGCCAGCAGCTCCCACAGGGGGCGCGACGAGCAGTACTTC. Encoded protein: CASSSHRGRDEQYF.